Presented here are 25 T cell receptor beta chains from one specimen sequenced in a study of cytomegalovirus exposure and HLA in healthy donors. Amplification used 60 Vbeta primers and 13 Jbeta primers. Data came from immunoSEQ multiplex PCR; TCRdb stores just in-frame clones and leaves some out. The sample records 200,000 to 300,000 clones, around 80% being singletons. Material: PBMCs. These receptors were taken from a boy between 10 and 17 years old in good health and CMV-seronegative.

This clone has a handful of counts. This rearrangement joins TRBV5-1 to TRBJ2-3; TRBD2 matches 7 bases. J lost 6 bases, V lost 3 bases, and 10 bases had no gene match. This CDR3 region has 15 residues. The germline gives CDR1 SGHRS, CDR2 YFSETQ. CDR3 sequence (DNA): TGCGCCAGCAGCTGGGGGGGTGGGGTGTCGGATACGCAGTATTTT. This gives the protein CASSWGGGVSDTQYF.

This chain connects TRBV19 to TRBJ2-2; D is ambiguous. This CDR3 region has 13 residues. V lost 10 bases and J 4 bases, leaving 13 bases between the germline ends. The germline V gene encodes CDR1 LNHDA and CDR2 SQIVND (reference sequence). CDR3 coding DNA: TGTGCCACCGAGCAACTACTCACCGGGGAGCTGTTTTTT. Its protein is CATEQLLTGELFF. The variable domain in full, completed from reference TRBV19 and TRBJ2-2, reads DGGITQSPKYLFRKEGQNVTLSCEQNLNHDAMYWYRQDPGQGLRLIYYSQIVNDFQKGDIAEGYSVSREKKESFPLTVTSAQKNPTAFYLCATEQLLTGELFFGEGSRLTVL.

The chain recombines TRBV6-5 with TRBJ1-1, with D unresolved. Trimming removed 2 bases from V and 6 bases from J, with 10 bases in between. Germline V gene lookup returns CDR1 MNHEY and CDR2 SVGAGI. The length of the CDR3 is 13 residues. CDR3 sequence reads: CASSYGRGAEAFF. For the CDR3, the DNA is TGTGCCAGCAGTTACGGGCGTGGCGCTGAAGCTTTCTTT.

In the case of this clone: The identical CDR3 is also encoded by other nucleotide sequences in the sample. The genes are TRBV5-1 and TRBJ2-1, with D unclear. CDR3 length: 15 amino acids. V lost 0 bases and J 1 base, leaving 8 bases between the germline ends. Germline lookup yields CDR1 SGHRS and CDR2 YFSETQ. The CDR3 bases are TGCGCCAGCAGCTTGGAGGCAGGTTCCTACAATGAGCAGTTCTTC. It translates to CASSLEAGSYNEQFF.

As concerns this clone: The sample holds other DNA sequences that translate to the same CDR3. The chain couples TRBV4-2 to TRBJ1-3; D unclear. From germline, CDR1 is LGHNA and CDR2 YNFKEQ. The CDR3 covers 17 residues. V was clipped by 0 bases and J by 0 bases, with 12 bases between them. CDR3 nucleotides: TGTGCCAGCAGCCAAGATAATGCAGGCAACTCTGGAAACACCATATATTTT. Translating it yields CASSQDNAGNSGNTIYF.

The V and J genes are TRBV5-1 and TRBJ2-1; 8 bases map to TRBD1. Germline V lookup: CDR1 SGHRS, CDR2 YFSETQ. The CDR3 covers 15 residues. Trimming removed 0 bases from V and 6 bases from J; junction bases left unmatched: 5. The CDR3 DNA reads as TGCGCCAGCAGCTTGGAGGGACAGGTAGGCAATGAGCAGTTCTTC. Translating gives CASSLEGQVGNEQFF.

The chain has TRBV7-6 and TRBJ2-6; tentative D call: TRBD1 (6 bases). The CDR3 sequence is 19 residues long. Germline values: CDR1 SGHVS, CDR2 FNYEAQ. Between the trimmed V and J ends, which lost 5 bases and 0 bases, there was a span of 20 bases. In DNA form, the CDR3 reads TGTGCCAGCAGCGACCTGGGGGCCACATGGAGCTCTGGGGCCAACGTCCTGACTTTC. Its protein product is CASSDLGATWSSGANVLTF.

The CDR3 DNA sequence: TGTGCCAGCAGTCTCTGGCACAATGAGCAGTTCTTC. Translating gives CASSLWHNEQFF. The V and J genes are TRBV5-8 and TRBJ2-1; D not certain. V was clipped by 5 bases and J by 5 bases, with 8 bases between them. Germline V gene sequence: CDR1 SGHTS, CDR2 YDEGEE. This CDR3 has 12 residues.

The gene calls are TRBV18 and TRBJ2-1; D uncertain. There are 16 residues in the CDR3. The ends were cut back, 5 bases at V and 4 bases at J, with 18 bases in the middle. Germline CDR1 KGHSH, CDR2 LQKENI. CDR3 DNA: TGTGCCAGCTCAATTTCCCTCTCAAGCGTGTACAATGAGCAGTTCTTC. It codes for CASSISLSSVYNEQFF.

The sample holds one count of this clone. The chain links TRBV7-2 to TRBJ1-2, with a tentative D call TRBD1 (5 bases). The V end lost 1 base, the J end lost 4 bases, and 7 bases lay between the germline ends. The length of the CDR3 is 13 residues. From germline, CDR1 is SGHTA and CDR2 FQGNSA. The CDR3 region is CASSLVGGYGYTF. The CDR3 nucleotides are TGTGCCAGCAGCTTAGTCGGGGGCTATGGCTACACCTTC. The full variable domain, with the rest looked up from reference TRBV7-2 and TRBJ1-2, is GAGVSQSPSNKVTEKGKDVELRCDPISGHTALYWYRQSLGQGLEFLIYFQGNSAPDKSGLPSDRFSAERTGGSVSTLTIQRTQQEDSAVYLCASSLVGGYGYTFGSGTRLTVV.

The chain has TRBV6-5 and TRBJ2-1; a weak D match, TRBD2 (6 bases). The CDR3 contains 15 residues. The V gene lost 0 bases and the J gene lost 0 bases, with 6 bases spanning the gap. Looked up from germline, CDR1 is MNHEY and CDR2 is SVGAGI. The CDR3 reads CASSYSGGSYNEQFF. The CDR3 DNA reads TGTGCCAGCAGTTACTCGGGGGGCTCCTACAATGAGCAGTTCTTC.

The CDR3 region is CASSKTPWRGNTEAFF. The DNA for the CDR3 is TGTGCCAGCAGCAAGACCCCCTGGCGGGGGAACACTGAAGCTTTCTTT. This chain connects TRBV11-2 to TRBJ1-1; no clear D. V was pared by 5 bases and J by 1 base, with 17 bases between. CDR1 is SGHAT, CDR2 FQNNGV, per germline. CDR3 length: 16 residues.

The J gene is TRBJ2-7, the V gene TRBV2; 7 nucleotides line up with TRBD1. The CDR3 has 15 amino acids. The J segment lost 3 bases and the V segment lost 9 bases, leaving 14 bases of the junction unmatched. Germline CDR1 reads SNHLY; CDR2 reads FYNNEI. The CDR3 loop reads CARNTIETGFYEQYF. CDR3 DNA: TGTGCCAGAAATACTATTGAGACAGGGTTCTACGAGCAGTACTTC.

The rearrangement joins TRBV30 to TRBJ2-7; TRBD2 aligns across 10 bases. V trimming: 0 bases; J trimming: 5 bases; junction bases outside the gene matches: 13. This CDR3 contains 17 residues. The germline V gene has CDR1 GTSNPN and CDR2 SVGIG (reference sequence). The CDR3 nucleotides are TGTGCCTGGAGTGTACGGACTAGCGGCCCTTTAAGGGACGAGCAGTACTTC. Protein product: CAWSVRTSGPLRDEQYF.

This sequence joins TRBV6-1 and TRBJ1-3; 11 nucleotides match TRBD1. V shed 6 bases, J shed 2 bases, and the junction held 3 bases outside the gene matches. The CDR3 loop spans 15 amino acids. Germline V gene data show CDR1 as MNHNS and CDR2 as SASEGT. CDR3 in amino acids: CASSGQGAPGNTIYF. The CDR3 DNA reads as TGTGCCAGCAGCGGACAGGGGGCGCCTGGAAACACCATATATTTT.

Turning to this clone: Other DNA sequences in the same sample also yield this CDR3. The J gene is TRBJ2-3, the V gene TRBV19, with TRBD1 matching over 7 bases. Looked up from germline, CDR1 is LNHDA and CDR2 is SQIVND (reference sequence). The length of the CDR3 is 13 residues. Germline trimming cut 5 bases from V and 3 bases from J; bases unmatched to any gene: 2. The CDR3 sequence: CASSVQGTDTQYF. In DNA form, the CDR3 reads TGTGCCAGTAGTGTACAGGGGACAGATACGCAGTATTTT.

J is TRBJ1-5 and V is TRBV2, with D possibly matching TRBD1 (6 bases). The CDR3 is 14 residues long. From germline, CDR1 is SNHLY and CDR2 FYNNEI. Trimming cost V 6 bases and J 3 bases, with 12 bases left between them. CDR3 sequence: CASRGDTPNQPQHF. CDR3 DNA: TGTGCCAGCAGGGGGGACACCCCCAATCAGCCCCAGCATTTT. Based on the CDR3 plus reference TRBV2 and TRBJ1-5, the full variable domain is EPEVTQTPSHQVTQMGQEVILRCVPISNHLYFYWYRQILGQKVEFLVSFYNNEISEKSEIFDDQFSVERPDGSNFTLKIRSTKLEDSAMYFCASRGDTPNQPQHFGDGTRLSIL.

This clone was counted a few times. The V call is TRBV6-1, the J call TRBJ1-5; D gene ambiguous. This CDR3 is 15 amino acids long. Looked up from germline, CDR1 is MNHNS and CDR2 is SASEGT. Trimming took off 2 bases at V and 5 bases at J, with 13 bases between the two ends. CDR3 in amino acids: CASSEITEGYQPQHF. The CDR3, as DNA: TGTGCCAGCAGTGAAATAACGGAGGGTTATCAGCCCCAGCATTTT.

The sample holds a few counts of this clone. This chain connects TRBV20-1 to TRBJ2-4, with D maybe TRBD1 (6 bases). The germline gives CDR1 DFQATT, CDR2 SNEGSKA (reference sequence). The V end lost 2 bases, the J end lost 9 bases, and 8 bases lay between the germline ends. CDR3 size: 11 residues. The CDR3 here is CSARTGTIQYF. As DNA, the CDR3 is TGCAGTGCTAGAACAGGGACCATTCAGTACTTC.

The rearrangement links TRBV14 to TRBJ1-2, with 8 positions matching TRBD1. V was clipped by 1 base and J by 5 bases; unmatched bases: 3. Germline assignment: CDR1 SGHDN and CDR2 FVKESK. The CDR3 covers 14 residues. As DNA, the CDR3 is TGTGCCAGCAGCCAAGGGACAGGGCCGTATGGCTACACCTTC. This encodes CASSQGTGPYGYTF.

This clone was observed a handful of times. The rearrangement links TRBV30 to TRBJ1-6; 11 nucleotides agree with TRBD1. With 4 bases clipped from V and 10 bases from J, the junction kept 9 bases outside the gene matches. This CDR3 spans 15 amino acids. Germline assignment: CDR1 GTSNPN and CDR2 SVGIG (reference sequence). The CDR3 nucleotides read TGTGCCTGGACCCTCCGGGACAGGGGGAGATCACCCCTCCACTTT. Amino acids: CAWTLRDRGRSPLHF.

This chain connects TRBV11-2 to TRBJ2-1; TRBD2 might be the D (6 bases). V was pared by 5 bases and J by 4 bases, with 15 bases between. The CDR3 totals 15 residues. Germline values: CDR1 SGHAT, CDR2 FQNNGV. The CDR3: CASSALGGRYNEQFF. The CDR3 nucleotides are TGTGCCAGCAGCGCGCTGGGGGGTCGATACAATGAGCAGTTCTTC.

The chain recombines TRBV5-1 with TRBJ1-1; D remains ambiguous. The germline gives CDR1 SGHRS, CDR2 YFSETQ. This CDR3 is 14 amino acids long. Trimming removed 0 bases at V and 1 base at J, with 7 bases between. CDR3 amino acids: CASSLVSGNTEAFF. The CDR3 bases are TGCGCCAGCAGCTTGGTAAGCGGGAACACTGAAGCTTTCTTT.

The genes are TRBV7-9 and TRBJ2-2, with a possible D match to TRBD2 (6 bases). There are 16 residues in the CDR3. Trimming removed 6 bases at V and 0 bases at J, with 14 bases between. Germline loops: CDR1 SEHNR, CDR2 FQNEAQ (reference sequence). This CDR3 is CASRVRGSANTGELFF. The CDR3 nucleotides read TGTGCCAGCAGGGTTCGGGGGTCGGCGAACACCGGGGAGCTGTTTTTT.

This rearrangement joins TRBV28 to TRBJ1-2, with D unresolved. The V end was cut by 6 bases, the J end by 6 bases, with 14 bases between. This CDR3 contains 13 residues. CDR1 and CDR2 from the germline V gene are MDHEN and SYDVKM. The CDR3 here is CASRHPIHHGYTF. DNA of the CDR3: TGTGCCAGCAGACACCCAATTCATCATGGCTACACCTTC.